A selection of T cell receptor beta chains follows, all from one sample in a study of shared clonotypes between healthy human individuals. Assay used: immunoSEQ multiplex PCR; TCRdb lists only in-frame clones, some missing. The table has about 2 million clones, about 95% seen once. Sequenced input: naive CD8+ T cells sorted from blood. The origin of the receptors is a man between 18 and 29 years old in good health. Both conserved end residues are part of each CDR3. Fields, in order: D gene, J gene, clone size, CDR3 length, V gene, CDR3 protein, CDR3 DNA. A D gene is named only where the DNA matches it firmly. Clone size appears in some rows only: once, few, many, or a class for an expanded clone.

D: TRBD2
J: TRBJ2-3
size: NA
length: 14
V: TRBV10-3
CDR3: CAISASGGTDTQYF
DNA: TGTGCCATCAGTGCTAGCGGGGGGACGGATACGCAGTATTTT

D: TRBD2
J: TRBJ2-2
size: NA
length: 18
V: TRBV7-6
CDR3: CASSLVLSGGSITGELFF
DNA: TGTGCCAGCAGCTTAGTTCTTAGCGGGGGATCTATCACCGGGGAGCTGTTTTTT

D: NA
J: TRBJ1-5
size: NA
length: 14
V: TRBV6-1
CDR3: CASRRGHENQPQHF
DNA: TGTGCCAGCCGACGGGGACATGAGAATCAGCCCCAGCATTTT

D: TRBD2
J: TRBJ2-1
size: NA
length: 16
V: TRBV27
CDR3: CASNKLAGGPYNEQFF
DNA: TGTGCCAGCAACAAACTAGCGGGAGGCCCCTACAATGAGCAGTTCTTC

D: NA
J: TRBJ1-2
size: NA
length: 17
V: TRBV7-8
CDR3: CASSSASWGADYYGYTF
DNA: TGTGCCAGCAGCTCCGCCAGCTGGGGAGCCGATTACTATGGCTACACCTTC

D: TRBD1
J: TRBJ2-5
size: NA
length: 15
V: TRBV4-1
CDR3: CASSQAGQGQETQYF
DNA: TGCGCCAGCAGCCAAGCGGGACAGGGGCAAGAGACCCAGTACTTC

D: NA
J: TRBJ2-7
size: NA
length: 13
V: TRBV5-6
CDR3: CASSLAVGNEQYF
DNA: TGTGCCAGCAGCTTGGCAGTCGGGAACGAGCAGTACTTC

D: NA
J: TRBJ1-5
size: once
length: 15
V: TRBV10-3
CDR3: CAISESSGSNQPQHF
DNA: TGTGCCATCAGTGAGTCGTCGGGTAGCAATCAGCCCCAGCATTTT

D: TRBD2
J: TRBJ2-3
size: NA
length: 15
V: TRBV5-1
CDR3: CASSRTRAFTDTQYF
DNA: TGCGCCAGCAGCCGGACTAGGGCCTTCACAGATACGCAGTATTTT

D: TRBD2
J: TRBJ2-5
size: NA
length: 16
V: TRBV13
CDR3: CASSTGLAGVQETQYF
DNA: TGTGCCAGCAGCACCGGACTAGCGGGAGTCCAAGAGACCCAGTACTTC

D: NA
J: TRBJ2-1
size: NA
length: 13
V: TRBV9
CDR3: CASSVDAANEQFF
DNA: TGTGCCAGCAGCGTGGATGCGGCGAATGAGCAGTTCTTC

D: TRBD1
J: TRBJ2-7
size: NA
length: 16
V: TRBV7-9
CDR3: CASSTGQGALSYEQYF
DNA: TGTGCCAGCAGCACTGGACAGGGGGCTCTCTCCTACGAGCAGTACTTC

D: TRBD2
J: TRBJ2-1
size: NA
length: 16
V: TRBV5-1
CDR3: CASSSELAGVYNEQFF
DNA: TGCGCCAGCAGCTCCGAACTAGCGGGCGTATACAATGAGCAGTTCTTC

D: TRBD2
J: TRBJ2-7
size: few
length: 13
V: TRBV5-4
CDR3: CASSPGGGYEQYF
DNA: TGTGCCAGCAGCCCCGGGGGGGGCTACGAGCAGTACTTC

D: NA
J: TRBJ2-1
size: NA
length: 14
V: TRBV5-6
CDR3: CASSLESSYNEQFF
DNA: TGTGCCAGCAGCTTGGAGAGCTCCTACAATGAGCAGTTCTTC

D: NA
J: TRBJ1-5
size: NA
length: 13
V: TRBV6-5
CDR3: CASSMGGGQPQHF
DNA: TGTGCCAGCAGTATGGGGGGGGGTCAGCCCCAGCATTTT

D: TRBD2
J: TRBJ2-1
size: NA
length: 17
V: TRBV9
CDR3: CASSEGLAGSSYNEQFF
DNA: TGTGCCAGCAGCGAAGGACTAGCGGGAAGCTCCTACAATGAGCAGTTCTTC

D: NA
J: TRBJ2-3
size: NA
length: 15
V: TRBV5-1
CDR3: CASSLGQGGTDTQYF
DNA: TGCGCCAGCAGCCTTGGACAGGGAGGGACAGATACGCAGTATTTT

D: NA
J: TRBJ1-3
size: NA
length: 15
V: TRBV4-1
CDR3: CASSQDRGAGNTIYF
DNA: TGCGCCAGCAGCCAAGATAGGGGCGCTGGAAACACCATATATTTT

D: TRBD2
J: TRBJ2-3
size: NA
length: 13
V: TRBV10-1
CDR3: CASAPLASDTQYF
DNA: TGCGCCAGCGCTCCACTAGCGTCAGATACGCAGTATTTT

D: NA
J: TRBJ1-5
size: NA
length: 13
V: TRBV5-6
CDR3: CASSPGYNQPQHF
DNA: TGTGCCAGCAGCCCAGGGTACAATCAGCCCCAGCATTTT

D: NA
J: TRBJ2-5
size: NA
length: 13
V: TRBV27
CDR3: CASSPLDGETQYF
DNA: TGTGCCAGCAGTCCTCTAGATGGGGAGACCCAGTACTTC

D: NA
J: TRBJ2-7
size: NA
length: 17
V: TRBV4-1
CDR3: CASSQRRNPHFIHEQYF
DNA: TGCGCCAGCAGCCAAAGGCGAAACCCACACTTCATCCACGAGCAGTACTTC

D: TRBD2
J: TRBJ2-1
size: NA
length: 20
V: TRBV4-1
CDR3: CASSQALRDYSRPDYNEQFF
DNA: TGCGCCAGCAGCCAAGCCCTCCGGGACTACTCACGTCCCGATTACAATGAGCAGTTCTTC

D: NA
J: TRBJ2-2
size: NA
length: 15
V: TRBV6-5
CDR3: CASRKDPVGDGELFF
DNA: TGTGCCAGCAGGAAGGACCCCGTTGGGGACGGGGAGCTGTTTTTT

D: NA
J: TRBJ2-5
size: once
length: 12
V: TRBV19
CDR3: CASSSGEETQYF
DNA: TGTGCCAGTAGTTCTGGGGAAGAGACCCAGTACTTC

D: TRBD1
J: TRBJ1-6
size: NA
length: 12
V: TRBV28
CDR3: CASSPTPGQDHF
DNA: TGTGCCAGCAGTCCTACTCCGGGACAGGACCACTTT

D: TRBD1
J: TRBJ2-7
size: NA
length: 15
V: TRBV27
CDR3: CASSSPGQGTYEQYF
DNA: TGTGCCAGCAGTTCACCGGGACAGGGGACCTACGAGCAGTACTTC

D: NA
J: TRBJ2-1
size: NA
length: 13
V: TRBV7-8
CDR3: CASSLSGGNEQFF
DNA: TGTGCCAGCAGCTTATCTGGCGGCAATGAGCAGTTCTTC

D: NA
J: TRBJ2-7
size: once
length: 12
V: TRBV11-3
CDR3: CASSPPPYEQYF
DNA: TGTGCCAGCAGCCCCCCTCCCTACGAGCAGTACTTC

D: NA
J: TRBJ1-2
size: NA
length: 14
V: TRBV11-2
CDR3: CASSPMPMMDGYTF
DNA: TGTGCCAGCAGCCCGATGCCCATGATGGATGGCTACACCTTC

D: NA
J: TRBJ2-7
size: NA
length: 15
V: TRBV6-5
CDR3: CASSYSAGRSYEQYF
DNA: TGTGCCAGCAGTTACTCGGCAGGCCGCTCTTACGAGCAGTACTTC

D: NA
J: TRBJ2-3
size: NA
length: 14
V: TRBV9
CDR3: CASSVATGTDTQYF
DNA: TGTGCCAGCAGCGTAGCTACGGGCACAGATACGCAGTATTTT

D: NA
J: TRBJ1-6
size: NA
length: 13
V: TRBV28
CDR3: CASSPRVDSPLHF
DNA: TGTGCCAGCAGCCCCAGAGTTGACTCACCCCTCCACTTT

D: TRBD1
J: TRBJ1-1
size: NA
length: 16
V: TRBV4-1
CDR3: CASSQDPRGQGTEAFF
DNA: TGCGCCAGCAGCCAAGATCCTAGGGGGCAGGGAACTGAAGCTTTCTTT

D: TRBD2
J: TRBJ2-5
size: NA
length: 15
V: TRBV7-9
CDR3: CASSHGTSGNWTQYF
DNA: TGTGCCAGCAGCCACGGGACTAGCGGTAACTGGACCCAGTACTTC